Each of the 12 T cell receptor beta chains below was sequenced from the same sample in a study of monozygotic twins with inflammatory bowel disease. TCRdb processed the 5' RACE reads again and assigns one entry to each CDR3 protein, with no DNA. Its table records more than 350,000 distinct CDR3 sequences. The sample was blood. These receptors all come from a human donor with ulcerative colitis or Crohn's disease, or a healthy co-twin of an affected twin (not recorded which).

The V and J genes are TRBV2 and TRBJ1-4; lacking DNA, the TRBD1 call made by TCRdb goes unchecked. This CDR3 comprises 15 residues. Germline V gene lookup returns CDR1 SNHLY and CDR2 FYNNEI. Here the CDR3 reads CASIEQGGTNEKLFF.

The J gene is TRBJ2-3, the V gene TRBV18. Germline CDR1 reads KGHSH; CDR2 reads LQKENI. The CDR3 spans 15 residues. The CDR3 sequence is CASSPPQTHTDTQYF.

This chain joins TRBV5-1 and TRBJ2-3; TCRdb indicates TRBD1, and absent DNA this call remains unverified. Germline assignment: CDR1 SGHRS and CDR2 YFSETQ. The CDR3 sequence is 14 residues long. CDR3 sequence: CASSSGQGTDTQYF.

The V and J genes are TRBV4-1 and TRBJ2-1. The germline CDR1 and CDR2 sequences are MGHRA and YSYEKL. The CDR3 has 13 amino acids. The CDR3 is CASSQEWANEQFF.

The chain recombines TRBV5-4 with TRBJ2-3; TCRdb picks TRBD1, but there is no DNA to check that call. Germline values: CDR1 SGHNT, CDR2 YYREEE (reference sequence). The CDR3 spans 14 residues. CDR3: CASNLRGAGDTQYF.

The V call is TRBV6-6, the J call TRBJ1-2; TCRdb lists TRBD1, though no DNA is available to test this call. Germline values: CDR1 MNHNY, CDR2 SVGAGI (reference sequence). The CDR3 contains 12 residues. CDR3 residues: CASSPGVRGYTF.

Here the CDR3 reads CASSLASDPTGELFF. The chain links TRBV7-9 to TRBJ2-2; TCRdb calls TRBD2, which cannot be checked without DNA. The CDR3 totals 15 residues. The germline CDR1 and CDR2 sequences are SEHNR and FQNEAQ (reference sequence).

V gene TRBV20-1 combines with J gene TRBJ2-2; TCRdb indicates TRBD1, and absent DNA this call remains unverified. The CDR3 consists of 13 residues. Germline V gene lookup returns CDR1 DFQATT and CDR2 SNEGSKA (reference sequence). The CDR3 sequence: CSATNTGGGELFF.

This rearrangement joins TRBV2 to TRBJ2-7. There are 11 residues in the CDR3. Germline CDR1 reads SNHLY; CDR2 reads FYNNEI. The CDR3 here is CASIFSYEQYF.

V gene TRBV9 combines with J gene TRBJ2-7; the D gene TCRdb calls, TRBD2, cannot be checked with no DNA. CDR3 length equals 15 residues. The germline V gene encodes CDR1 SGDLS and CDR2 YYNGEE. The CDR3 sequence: CASSVEASENYEQYF.

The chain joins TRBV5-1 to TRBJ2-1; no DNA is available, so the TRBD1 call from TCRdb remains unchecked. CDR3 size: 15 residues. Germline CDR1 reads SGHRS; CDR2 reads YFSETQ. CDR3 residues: CASSRDESSYNEQFF.

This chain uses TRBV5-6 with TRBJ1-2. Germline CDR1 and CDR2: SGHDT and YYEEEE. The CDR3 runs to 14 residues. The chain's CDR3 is CASSLRVQAIGYTF.